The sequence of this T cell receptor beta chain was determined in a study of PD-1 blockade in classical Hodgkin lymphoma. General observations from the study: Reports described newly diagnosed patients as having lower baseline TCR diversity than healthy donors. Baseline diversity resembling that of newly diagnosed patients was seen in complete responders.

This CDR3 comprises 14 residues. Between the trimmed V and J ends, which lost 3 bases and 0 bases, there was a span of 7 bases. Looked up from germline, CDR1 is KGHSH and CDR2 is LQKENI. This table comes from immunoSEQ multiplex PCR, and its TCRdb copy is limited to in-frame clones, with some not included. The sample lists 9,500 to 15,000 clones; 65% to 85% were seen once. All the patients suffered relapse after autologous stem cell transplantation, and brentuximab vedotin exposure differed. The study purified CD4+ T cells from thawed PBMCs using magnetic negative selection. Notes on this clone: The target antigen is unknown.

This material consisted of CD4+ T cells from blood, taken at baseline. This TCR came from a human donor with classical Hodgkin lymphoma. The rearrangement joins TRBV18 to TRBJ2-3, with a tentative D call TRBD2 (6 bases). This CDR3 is CASSPGTSTDTQYF. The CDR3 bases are TGTGCCAGCTCACCGGGGACTAGCACAGATACGCAGTATTTT.